This T cell receptor (beta chain) derives from a study of tumor-infiltrating lymphocytes in primary liver carcinoma. About the research overall: The study enrolled male and female patients aged 30 to 69 years.

Co-extraction yielded RNA and DNA from around 20-30 mg of unsorted bulk tissue. Chronic HBV infection, which was untreated, was present in the patients. The input was approximately 500 ng total RNA; TCR beta cDNA was made from it with a constant-region primer. Libraries covering TCR beta were generated through three nested multiplex PCR rounds (using a slightly modified ARM-PCR). The first two PCR rounds used TRBV1-TRBV30 primers with a Cbeta primer, around 10 cycles each. TCRdb passed the multiplex PCR reads through MiXCR, listing each CDR3 protein once. This repertoire shows 90,000 to 150,000 distinct CDR3 sequences, 50% to 70% found once; its top ten account for 9.3%. The length of the CDR3 is 15 residues. Germline V gene data show CDR1 as SNHLY and CDR2 as FYNNEI. The trim removed 7 bases at V and 0 bases at J, leaving 4 bases unmatched. Only a few counts were recorded for this clonotype. What it recognizes is unknown.

Overall study results and limits: Tumor region pairs showed greater overlap than either tumor-adjacent or tumor-blood pairs did.

The V and J genes are TRBV2 and TRBJ2-2, with 8 bases fitting TRBD2. The sequenced sample consisted of liver tumor tissue from sampling region 1. Subset here: tumor region T1, superior pole. The sequence came from an older woman with primary liver carcinoma and hepatitis B virus infection. CDR3 loop: CASKFSGTNTGELFF. For the CDR3, the DNA is TGTGCCAGCAAGTTTAGCGGGACGAACACCGGGGAGCTGTTTTTT.